This TCR beta chain was sequenced for a study of shared clonotypes between healthy human individuals. Sorted-subset replicate PCRs used roughly 220 ng DNA, around 31,000 T cell genomes. Original analysis: From ImmunoSEQ came sequences covering only the junction and carrying no quality scores, so filtering differed. Assay used: immunoSEQ multiplex PCR; TCRdb lists only in-frame clones, some missing. V and J calls and clone size come straight from that table; D and trimming were deduced from the DNA. The sample has about 1,500,000 clones, 96% seen once; the top ten hold approximately 1%. Worth noting for this clone: Its antigen is unknown.

V was pared by 2 bases and J by 0 bases, with 14 bases between. This CDR3 comprises 17 residues. CDR1 is SGHVS, CDR2 FNYEAQ, per germline. General study points: Researchers sampled only blood; tissue repertoires likely differ.

This chain uses TRBV7-6 with TRBJ2-1; D might be TRBD1 or TRBD2, each matching 5 bases. The sequenced sample consisted of naive CD4+ T cells sorted from blood. Subset of the sample: CD45RA+ positively selected. This receptor was identified in a man aged 25 to 45 in good health. In DNA form, the CDR3 reads TGTGCCAGCAGCTTATGGGGACGGTTAAGCTCCTACAATGAGCAGTTCTTC. Residues: CASSLWGRLSSYNEQFF.